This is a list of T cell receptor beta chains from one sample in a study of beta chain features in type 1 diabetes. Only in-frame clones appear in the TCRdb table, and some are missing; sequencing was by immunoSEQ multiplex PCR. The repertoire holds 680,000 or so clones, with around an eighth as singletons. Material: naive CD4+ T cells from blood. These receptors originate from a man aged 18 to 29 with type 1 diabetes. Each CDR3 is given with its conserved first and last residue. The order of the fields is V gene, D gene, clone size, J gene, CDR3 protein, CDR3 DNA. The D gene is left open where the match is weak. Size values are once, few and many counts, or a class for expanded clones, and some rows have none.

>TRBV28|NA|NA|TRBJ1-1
CASSPGRENTEAFF
TGTGCCAGCAGTCCAGGGAGGGAGAACACTGAAGCTTTCTTT
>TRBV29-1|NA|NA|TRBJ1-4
CSVQGRAEKLFF
TGCAGCGTTCAAGGACGTGCGGAAAAACTGTTTTTT
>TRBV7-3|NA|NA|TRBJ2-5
CASSLTASQETQYF
TGTGCCAGCAGCTTAACGGCCAGCCAAGAGACCCAGTACTTC
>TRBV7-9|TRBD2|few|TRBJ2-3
CASSSGLAGNTQYF
TGTGCCAGCAGCTCTGGACTAGCGGGGAATACGCAGTATTTT
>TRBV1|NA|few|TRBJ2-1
CTSTGTSGESNEQFF
TGCACCAGCACCGGGACTAGCGGGGAAAGCAATGAGCAGTTCTTC
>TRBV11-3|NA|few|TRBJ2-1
CASSRRVDEQFF
TGTGCCAGCAGCCGACGGGTTGATGAGCAGTTCTTC
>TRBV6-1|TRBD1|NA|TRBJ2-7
CASSDPTGKDEQYF
TGTGCCAGCAGTGACCCGACAGGGAAGGACGAGCAGTACTTC
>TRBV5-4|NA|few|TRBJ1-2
CASTSAQGFYGYTF
TGTGCCAGCACCTCGGCGCAGGGATTTTATGGCTACACCTTC
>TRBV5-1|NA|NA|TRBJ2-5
CASSLRVREETQYF
TGCGCCAGCAGCTTACGGGTTAGGGAAGAGACCCAGTACTTC
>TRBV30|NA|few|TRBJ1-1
CAWSFRSEAFF
TGTGCCTGGAGTTTCCGGAGTGAAGCTTTCTTT
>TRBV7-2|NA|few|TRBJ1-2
CASSPGAAVNYGYTF
TGTGCCAGCAGCCCGGGGGCAGCGGTTAATTATGGCTACACCTTC
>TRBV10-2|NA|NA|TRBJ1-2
CASSERTANYGYTF
TGCGCCAGCAGTGAGCGGACAGCCAACTATGGCTACACCTTC
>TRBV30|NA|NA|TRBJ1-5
CAWSPKGGGGNQPQHF
TGTGCCTGGAGTCCTAAAGGGGGAGGGGGCAATCAGCCCCAGCATTTT
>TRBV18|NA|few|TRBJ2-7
CASSPGTDSYEQYF
TGTGCCAGCTCACCCGGGACGGACTCCTACGAGCAGTACTTC
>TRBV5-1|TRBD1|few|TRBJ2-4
CASSLVTSGGRDIQYF
TGCGCCAGCAGCTTGGTCACCTCAGGGGGCAGAGACATTCAGTACTTC
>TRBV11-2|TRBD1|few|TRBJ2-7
CASSSQRGGHYEQYF
TGTGCCAGCAGCTCCCAGAGAGGGGGCCACTACGAGCAGTACTTC
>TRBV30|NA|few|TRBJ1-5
CAWSDGGTASNQPQHF
TGTGCCTGGAGCGACGGAGGGACGGCTAGCAATCAGCCCCAGCATTTT